Sequencing of this TCR beta chain was carried out in a study of blood T cell repertoires in COVID-19. On the study more broadly: PBMCs, B-cell-depleted T cells, or T cells were the source of the cDNA or gDNA that made up the material.

Germline V lookup: CDR1 MNHEY, CDR2 SVGAGI. This CDR3 comprises 13 residues. Trimming took 5 bases from V and 9 from J, leaving 14 bases between them. This clone was detected only a few times. Generated by immunoSEQ multiplex PCR, the TCRdb table keeps only in-frame clones and is missing some. The table includes about 240,000 clones, around 85% detected once. The chain carries TRBV6-5 and TRBJ1-5, with D unclear. The sequence derives from a woman of 80 years or more with acute or convalescent COVID-19. Source material: peripheral blood. The CDR3 coding sequence is TGTGCCAGCAGTACCCAACTTGGTCCGCCCCAGCATTTT. Translated, it gives CASSTQLGPPQHF.